This T cell receptor (beta chain) stems from a study of T cells in Graves' hyperthyroidism and ophthalmopathy. Amplified TCR beta CDR3 regions derived from RNA transcripts. The primer set for the first-round RT-PCR of the TCR CDR3 was HTBI. TCRdb reprocessed the multiplex PCR reads via MiXCR and lists one record per CDR3 protein. The table lists around 600,000 distinct CDR3 sequences, about 14% of them singletons. Study results and limitations: Researchers report that a 13 V-J model separated ophthalmopathy from stable hyperthyroidism.

This clonotype was seen repeatedly, ten times or more. Antigen specificity is unknown. V was trimmed by 4 bases and J by 3 bases, leaving 16 bases between them. The length of the CDR3 is 16 residues. The V gene's germline CDR1 is KGHDR and CDR2 SFDVKD. V is TRBV24-1 and J is TRBJ2-3; D perhaps matches TRBD1 (5 bases). This TCR came from a woman between 50 and 59 years old with Graves' ophthalmopathy. Source material: blood. CDR3 DNA sequence: TGTGCCACCAGTGACTGGGCCCAGGGAAGGACAGATACGCAGTATTTT. Translated: CATSDWAQGRTDTQYF.